This T cell receptor beta chain was obtained from a study of vaccination and CD4 T cells after COVID-19. About the research overall: SARS-CoV-2, HCoV-NL63, HCoV-OC43 and HCoV-229E supplied the overlapping spike peptides used to stimulate cells.

Treatment noted: roughly 11-day PBMC culture with coronavirus spike peptide pools or control peptides (ViraFEST assay). The CDR3 consists of 15 residues. V was shortened by 2 bases and J by 8 bases, with 15 bases between the two germline ends. The V gene's germline CDR1 is MDHEN and CDR2 SYDVKM. The Oncomine TCR Beta short-read assay was what sequenced the DNA obtained from cultured CD4+ T cells. From the PCR reads, TCRdb called clonotypes with MiXCR, one entry per CDR3 protein. Here the sample spans around 18,000 distinct CDR3 sequences, under 40% being singletons. For this clonotype: The antigen is unknown.

Input material: cultured CD4+ T cells from blood. This TCR was recovered from a human donor with COVID-19. The chain has TRBV28 and TRBJ1-4; D remains unclear. The CDR3 sequence: CASSLRKPGREKLFF. The CDR3 DNA reads as TGTGCCAGCAGTTTAAGGAAACCCGGTCGCGAAAAACTGTTTTTT.